The rows below give T cell receptor beta chains drawn from one sample of a study of regulatory T cells in long-lasting Graves disease. TCRdb passed the multiplex PCR reads through MiXCR, listing each CDR3 protein once. Of a few hundred thousand distinct CDR3 sequences in the sample, approximately 10% were seen once. A further study also used this sample, focusing on T cells in Graves' hyperthyroidism and ophthalmopathy.

The sequencing here drew on peripheral blood mononuclear cells (PBMCs), taken at new diagnosis, from a patient treated with antithyroid drugs. The receptors come from a woman between 18 and 29 years old with Graves disease. The CDR3 runs from the conserved cysteine through the conserved F or W. The D gene is left open where the match is weak. Where a row states a size, it is once, few, many or the class of an expanded clone; other rows omit it.

TRBJ2-1 TRBV9 - TRBD2 CASSPAGTSSHEQFF TGTGCCAGCAGCCCAGCCGGGACTAGCTCCCATGAGCAGTTCTTC
TRBJ2-7 TRBV27 few - CASSFSGGAYEQYF TGTGCCAGCAGTTTTAGCGGAGGGGCCTACGAGCAGTACTTC
TRBJ1-1 TRBV6-1 few TRBD1 CASRRTGPTEAFF TGTGCCAGCAGAAGGACAGGACCCACTGAAGCTTTCTTT
TRBJ2-7 TRBV4-3 few - CASSQDMEYQYSTYEQYF TGCGCCAGCAGCCAAGATATGGAATACCAGTACAGTACCTACGAGCAGTACTTC
TRBJ1-5 TRBV10-3 few TRBD1 CAISDWDSYSNQPQHF TGTGCCATCAGTGATTGGGACAGCTATAGCAATCAGCCCCAGCATTTT
TRBJ1-2 TRBV6-1 - - CASSPGQQTYGYTF TGTGCCAGCAGCCCCGGACAGCAGACTTATGGCTACACCTTC
TRBJ2-1 TRBV4-3 - TRBD2 CASSQEFLAGNYNEQFF TGCGCCAGCAGCCAAGAGTTCCTAGCGGGGAACTACAATGAGCAGTTCTTC
TRBJ2-7 TRBV27 few - CASSFEQGGYYEQYF TGTGCCAGCAGTTTCGAGCAGGGGGGGTACTACGAGCAGTACTTC
TRBJ1-3 TRBV28 many - CASSSSQWASGNTIYF TGTGCCAGCAGCTCATCTCAATGGGCCTCTGGAAACACCATATATTTT
TRBJ2-5 TRBV4-1 few - CASSQTLGETQYF TGCGCCAGCAGCCAAACGCTAGGCGAGACCCAGTACTTC
TRBJ2-1 TRBV7-9 - - CATPELTRIDEQFF TGTGCCACCCCGGAGTTGACTCGCATCGATGAGCAGTTCTTC